The 14 T cell receptor beta chains below all came from one sample that was sequenced in a study of blood T cell repertoires in COVID-19. Generated by immunoSEQ multiplex PCR, the TCRdb table keeps only in-frame clones and is missing some. This repertoire shows about 95,000 clones, under 90% found once; its top ten account for about 4.8%. The sequencing sample was made of peripheral blood. All receptors come from a man aged 60-69 years with COVID-19, enrolled during active disease.

The chain carries TRBV30 and TRBJ1-3; D remains ambiguous. Between the trimmed V and J ends, which lost 5 bases and 1 base, there was a span of 9 bases. The CDR3 is 13 amino acids. In germline, CDR1 is GTSNPN, CDR2 SVGIG (reference sequence). The CDR3 sequence is CAWDTESGNTIYF. The CDR3, as DNA: TGTGCCTGGGACACCGAATCTGGAAACACCATATATTTT.

This chain joins TRBV6-5 and TRBJ2-1, with TRBD2 identical over 7 bases. Losses at the gene ends were 6 bases for V and 2 bases for J; bases not matched to a gene: 7. Germline CDR1 and CDR2: MNHEY and SVGAGI. The CDR3 length is 15 residues. This CDR3 is CASRTASGTYNEQFF. DNA for the CDR3: TGTGCCAGCAGGACGGCTAGCGGAACCTACAATGAGCAGTTCTTC.

In its sample, this clone was seen once. This sequence joins TRBV3-1 (or the pseudogene TRBV3-2) and TRBJ2-7, with D unclear. This CDR3 is 13 amino acids long. Germline values: CDR1 LGHDT, CDR2 YNNKEL (reference sequence). The V end was cut by 3 bases, the J end by 6 bases, with 12 bases between. The CDR3 coding sequence is TGTGCCAGCAGCCACCAGACACCTTTCGAGCAGTACTTC. Amino acids: CASSHQTPFEQYF.

Only one count was recorded for this clone. The V and J genes are TRBV27 and TRBJ2-7; D may be TRBD2 (6 bases). Germline values: CDR1 MNHEY, CDR2 SMNVEV (reference sequence). The CDR3 has 15 amino acids. The V end was cut by 4 bases, the J end by 0 bases, with 13 bases between. DNA of the CDR3: TGTGCCAGCAGTTCACCGGGACTGACCTCCTACGAGCAGTACTTC. Encoded protein: CASSSPGLTSYEQYF.

The chain couples TRBV7-3 to TRBJ2-1, with TRBD2 identical over 8 bases. This CDR3 contains 16 residues. V lost 5 bases to trimming and J lost 9 bases; unmatched junction nucleotides: 15. Looked up from germline, CDR1 is SGHTA and CDR2 is FQGTGA. CDR3 DNA sequence: TGTGCCAGCAGCCCAGCCGGGACTAGGGTGTTTAGTGAGCAGTTCTTC. It is translated as CASSPAGTRVFSEQFF.

This clone was seen once. This CDR3 is CASSGRRSGDEQFF. The CDR3 DNA reads TGTGCCAGCAGTGGACGGCGGTCAGGGGATGAGCAGTTCTTC. The chain combines TRBV25-1 with TRBJ2-1; the D gene is possibly TRBD1 (6 bases). Germline lookup yields CDR1 MGHDK and CDR2 SYGVNS. The V gene lost 4 bases and the J gene lost 8 bases, with 15 bases spanning the gap. The CDR3 is 14 amino acids. The full variable domain, its missing parts supplied by reference TRBV25-1 and TRBJ2-1, is EADIYQTPRYLVIGTGKKITLECSQTMGHDKMYWYQQDPGMELHLIHYSYGVNSTEKGDLSSESTVSRIRTEHFPLTLESARPSHTSQYLCASSGRRSGDEQFFGPGTRLTVL.

The CDR3 DNA sequence: TGTGCCAGTAGTATTGGAGCGAAAGCCTACGAGCAGTACTTC. This encodes CASSIGAKAYEQYF. The J gene is TRBJ2-7, the V gene TRBV19, with unresolved D. The length of the CDR3 is 14 residues. Trimming stripped 3 bases from V and 2 bases from J, with 11 bases between. Germline loops: CDR1 LNHDA, CDR2 SQIVND (reference sequence).

The chain recombines TRBV6-5 with TRBJ1-3; D gene ambiguous. The germline V gene encodes CDR1 MNHEY and CDR2 SVGAGI. The CDR3 sequence is 15 residues long. Trimming took off 2 bases at V and 0 bases at J, with 8 bases between the two ends. CDR3 sequence: CASSYSKISGNTIYF. The CDR3 DNA reads as TGTGCCAGCAGTTACAGCAAGATCTCTGGAAACACCATATATTTT.

V usage is TRBV10-2 and J usage is TRBJ2-7; 9 bases match TRBD1. Germline CDR1 and CDR2: WSHSY and SAAADI. This CDR3 spans 15 amino acids. V was clipped by 8 bases and J by 5 bases; unmatched bases: 13. CDR3: CASSTPGQGIHEQYF. CDR3 nucleotide sequence: TGCGCCAGCTCTACCCCCGGACAGGGGATCCACGAGCAGTACTTC.

The CDR3 protein is CASSPQGAAYEQYF. In DNA, the CDR3 is TGTGCCAGCTCACCACAGGGGGCTGCCTACGAGCAGTACTTC. J is TRBJ2-7 and V is TRBV18, with TRBD1 identical over 7 bases. This CDR3 region has 14 residues. CDR1 is KGHSH, CDR2 LQKENI, per germline. Trimming at V came to 1 base and at J to 2 bases, leaving 2 bases not matched to a gene. The variable domain in full, completed from reference TRBV18 and TRBJ2-7, reads NAGVMQNPRHLVRRRGQEARLRCSPMKGHSHVYWYRQLPEEGLKFMVYLQKENIIDESGMPKERFSAEFPKEGPSILRIQQVVRGDSAAYFCASSPQGAAYEQYFGPGTRLTVT.

J is TRBJ1-1 and V is TRBV5-6; D remains unclear. The V end was cut by 0 bases, the J end by 1 base, with 7 bases between. The CDR3 consists of 14 residues. Looked up from germline, CDR1 is SGHDT and CDR2 is YYEEEE. CDR3 in DNA: TGTGCCAGCAGCTTGGTGACTGGGAACACTGAAGCTTTCTTT. Translating it yields CASSLVTGNTEAFF.

The chain carries TRBV6-1 and TRBJ2-3; tentatively, D is TRBD2 (7 bases). The V and J ends lost 0 bases and 7 bases respectively, with 11 bases between them. The CDR3 consists of 14 residues. CDR1 is MNHNS, CDR2 SASEGT, per germline. CDR3 DNA: TGTGCCAGCAGTGAAGCGGGAGGGGGGAATACGCAGTATTTT. It is translated as CASSEAGGGNTQYF.

The V call is TRBV5-6, the J call TRBJ2-7, with 8 nucleotides matching TRBD1. This CDR3 is 12 amino acids long. Germline V gene sequence: CDR1 SGHDT, CDR2 YYEEEE. The V and J ends lost 2 bases and 9 bases, in that order; junction bases with no gene match: 4. The CDR3 region is CASSLWTGPQYF. CDR3 sequence (DNA): TGTGCCAGCAGCTTATGGACAGGGCCGCAGTACTTC.

This chain uses TRBV11-3 with TRBJ2-6; D may be TRBD2 (6 bases). V was trimmed by 0 bases and J by 0 bases, leaving 6 bases between them. This CDR3 comprises 16 residues. CDR1 and CDR2 (germline): SGHNT, YENEEA. The CDR3 loop reads CASSLEGGSGANVLTF. CDR3 sequence (DNA): TGTGCCAGCAGCTTAGAGGGAGGCTCTGGGGCCAACGTCCTGACTTTC.